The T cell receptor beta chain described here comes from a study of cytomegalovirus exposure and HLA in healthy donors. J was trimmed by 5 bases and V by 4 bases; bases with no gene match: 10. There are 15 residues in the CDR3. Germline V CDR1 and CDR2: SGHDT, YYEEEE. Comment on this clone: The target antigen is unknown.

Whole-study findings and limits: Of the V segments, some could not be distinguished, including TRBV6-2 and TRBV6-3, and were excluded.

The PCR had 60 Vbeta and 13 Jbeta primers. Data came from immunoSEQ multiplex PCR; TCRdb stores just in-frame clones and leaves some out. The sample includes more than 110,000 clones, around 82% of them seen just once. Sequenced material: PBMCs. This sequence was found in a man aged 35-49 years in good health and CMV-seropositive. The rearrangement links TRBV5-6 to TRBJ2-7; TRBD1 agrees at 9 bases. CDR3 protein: CASSTRGQGANEQYF. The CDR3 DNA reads TGTGCCAGCAGCACCAGGGGACAGGGCGCCAACGAGCAGTACTTC.